This entry lists 10 T cell receptor beta chains sequenced from one sample in a study of graft-versus-host responses after intestinal transplantation. Produced via immunoSEQ multiplex PCR; TCRdb's table is partial and in-frame only. Among over 70,000 clones listed, roughly 94% were seen once. What these receptors recognize is not known. This specimen was unstimulated CD8+ T cells sorted from spleen or lymph node cells, taken before intestinal transplant. All receptors come from a human donor who received an intestinal transplant.

The V and J genes are TRBV10-1 and TRBJ1-1, with D hard to call. The germline gives CDR1 WNHNN, CDR2 SYGVQD (reference sequence). V was shortened by 4 bases and J by 0 bases, with 3 bases between the two germline ends. This CDR3 contains 12 residues. The CDR3 region is CASSGLNTEAFF. CDR3 coding DNA: TGCGCCAGCAGTGGTCTGAACACTGAAGCTTTCTTT.

The rearrangement links TRBV11-2 to TRBJ2-5, with TRBD2 matching 7 bases. The V gene's germline CDR1 is SGHAT and CDR2 FQNNGV. The CDR3 is 18 residues long. The V segment lost 4 bases and the J segment 5 bases; nucleotides outside the gene matches: 19. In DNA form, the CDR3 reads TGTGCCAGCAGCTCCATCGACCTAGGTGGGAGGGCCAGGGAGACCCAGTACTTC. It yields the protein CASSSIDLGGRARETQYF.

The chain couples TRBV10-3 to TRBJ2-5; no reliable D call. Germline assignment: CDR1 ENHRY and CDR2 SYGVKD. The CDR3 has 15 residues. V was cut by 5 bases and J by 5 bases, with 18 bases left in between. CDR3 amino acids: CAISTPGAFMETQYF. The CDR3, as DNA: TGTGCCATCAGTACTCCAGGAGCGTTCATGGAGACCCAGTACTTC.

The chain combines TRBV5-8 with TRBJ1-6; the D is unclear. V was pared by 1 base and J by 9 bases, with 2 bases between. Germline V lookup: CDR1 SGHTS, CDR2 YDEGEE. There are 11 residues in the CDR3. The chain's CDR3 is CASSLRSPLHF. The CDR3, as DNA: TGTGCCAGCAGCTTGCGTTCACCCCTCCACTTT.

The chain links TRBV23-1 to TRBJ2-5, with a possible D match to TRBD1 (5 bases). TRBV23-1 is flagged as an ORF with uncertain function. V was pared by 4 bases and J by 4 bases, with 13 bases between. The CDR3 is 14 amino acids. The CDR3: CASSRIRARETQYF. CDR3 coding DNA: TGCGCCAGCAGTCGTATCAGGGCAAGAGAGACCCAGTACTTC.

This chain connects TRBV7-9 to TRBJ2-1; D is ambiguous. Trimming shortened V by 4 bases and J by 5 bases, and 9 bases separated the two germline ends. The CDR3 loop spans 13 amino acids. From germline, CDR1 is SEHNR and CDR2 FQNEAQ (reference sequence). CDR3 in DNA: TGTGCCAGCAGCTGGCCCCTCAACAATGAGCAGTTCTTC. It encodes CASSWPLNNEQFF. Using reference TRBV7-9 and TRBJ2-1 for the parts outside the CDR3, the full variable domain is DTGVSQNPRHKITKRGQNVTFRCDPISEHNRLYWYRQTLGQGPEFLTYFQNEAQLEKSRLLSDRFSAERPKGSFSTLEIQRTEQGDSAMYLCASSWPLNNEQFFGPGTRLTVL.

The CDR3 loop reads CATSREVDPNEKLFF. CDR3 DNA sequence: TGTGCCACCAGCAGAGAGGTGGATCCTAATGAAAAACTGTTTTTT. The rearrangement joins TRBV15 to TRBJ1-4; D unresolved. This CDR3 contains 15 residues. V gave up 0 bases and J gave up 3 bases, with 8 bases separating them. Germline-derived CDR1 and CDR2 are LNHNV and YYDKDF (reference sequence).

V usage is TRBV7-9 and J usage is TRBJ2-7; TRBD2 aligns across 8 bases. Germline CDR1 is SEHNR and CDR2 is FQNEAQ (reference sequence). Trimming cost V 1 base and J 2 bases; bases outside gene matches: 4. The CDR3 runs to 15 residues. The CDR3 loop is CASSLVFSGAYEQYF. The CDR3 DNA follows: TGTGCCAGCAGCTTAGTGTTTAGCGGGGCCTACGAGCAGTACTTC.

CDR3 amino acids: CASSFFPSGGDYEQYF. As DNA, the CDR3 is TGTGCCAGCAGTTTTTTTCCTAGCGGTGGCGACTACGAGCAGTACTTC. The V gene is TRBV27, the J gene TRBJ2-7, with 7 bases aligning to TRBD2. CDR3 length: 16 residues. Germline V CDR1 and CDR2: MNHEY, SMNVEV (reference sequence). With 3 bases clipped from V and 3 bases from J, the junction kept 11 bases outside the gene matches.

The chain combines TRBV2 with TRBJ1-5; TRBD1 might be the D (6 bases). V was pared by 4 bases and J by 5 bases, with 15 bases between. This CDR3 has 15 amino acids. Germline-derived CDR1 and CDR2 are SNHLY and FYNNEI. CDR3 protein: CASSVRDTGDQPQHF. The DNA for the CDR3 is TGTGCCAGCAGTGTTAGGGACACTGGGGATCAGCCCCAGCATTTT. Full variable domain (missing parts from reference TRBV2 and TRBJ1-5): EPEVTQTPSHQVTQMGQEVILRCVPISNHLYFYWYRQILGQKVEFLVSFYNNEISEKSEIFDDQFSVERPDGSNFTLKIRSTKLEDSAMYFCASSVRDTGDQPQHFGDGTRLSIL.